These T cell receptor beta chains were read from a single sample in a study of OX40 agonist ivuxolimab in advanced cancers. The data were produced by immunoSEQ multiplex PCR, yet TCRdb's version contains in-frame clones alone and is incomplete. The sample shows approximately 77,000 clones, approximately 90% of them seen only once. This sample comprised CD4+ or CD8+ T cells sorted from blood, obtained in a trial of the OX40 agonist ivuxolimab. These receptors were collected from an adult with an advanced solid tumor such as melanoma, head and neck, liver or kidney cancer. The CDR3 runs from the conserved cysteine through the conserved F or W. A D gene is named only where the DNA matches it firmly.

D gene: .; J gene: TRBJ2-3; V gene: TRBV7-3; CDR3 length: 13; CDR3 protein: CASSGGVTDTQYF
D gene: TRBD2; J gene: TRBJ2-7; V gene: TRBV4-2; CDR3 length: 18; CDR3 protein: CASSQDLPRGGFFYEQYF
D gene: .; J gene: TRBJ2-5; V gene: TRBV29-1; CDR3 length: 14; CDR3 protein: CSVGGARRRETQYF
D gene: .; J gene: TRBJ2-3; V gene: TRBV18; CDR3 length: 16; CDR3 protein: CASSPSDGTSTDTQYF
D gene: .; J gene: TRBJ1-1; V gene: TRBV7-2; CDR3 length: 13; CDR3 protein: CASSPNVVGEAFF
D gene: .; J gene: TRBJ2-7; V gene: TRBV7-9; CDR3 length: 12; CDR3 protein: CASSLLAFEQYF
D gene: TRBD2; J gene: TRBJ2-1; V gene: TRBV19; CDR3 length: 13; CDR3 protein: CASSTSGIREQFF
D gene: TRBD2; J gene: TRBJ2-2; V gene: TRBV9; CDR3 length: 16; CDR3 protein: CASSPSGTRDTGELFF
D gene: TRBD1; J gene: TRBJ2-3; V gene: TRBV5-1; CDR3 length: 14; CDR3 protein: CASSLDRGTDTQYF
D gene: TRBD1; J gene: TRBJ1-2; V gene: TRBV10-2; CDR3 length: 14; CDR3 protein: CASTPDRGIYGYTF
D gene: .; J gene: TRBJ2-7; V gene: TRBV6-5; CDR3 length: 13; CDR3 protein: CASRYNQAYEQYF
D gene: TRBD2; J gene: TRBJ2-5; V gene: TRBV9; CDR3 length: 15; CDR3 protein: CASIFRGRAVETQYF
D gene: .; J gene: TRBJ2-3; V gene: TRBV28; CDR3 length: 12; CDR3 protein: CASRLSTDTQYF
D gene: TRBD2; J gene: TRBJ2-2; V gene: TRBV9; CDR3 length: 19; CDR3 protein: CASSVVDLLAGGLSGELFF
D gene: .; J gene: TRBJ2-5; V gene: TRBV18; CDR3 length: 14; CDR3 protein: CASSPPLFQETQYF
D gene: TRBD1; J gene: TRBJ1-2; V gene: TRBV7-2; CDR3 length: 17; CDR3 protein: CASSLTRQGIGLDGYTF
D gene: .; J gene: TRBJ2-7; V gene: TRBV28; CDR3 length: 13; CDR3 protein: CASSPSGRFEQYF
D gene: TRBD2; J gene: TRBJ2-2; V gene: TRBV10-3; CDR3 length: 15; CDR3 protein: CAISVQRERSGELFF
D gene: .; J gene: TRBJ2-7; V gene: TRBV9; CDR3 length: 15; CDR3 protein: CASSPGWAKSYEQYF
D gene: TRBD2; J gene: TRBJ2-7; V gene: TRBV30; CDR3 length: 16; CDR3 protein: CAWSLWWTSGRYEQYF
D gene: TRBD2; J gene: TRBJ2-5; V gene: TRBV11-2; CDR3 length: 16; CDR3 protein: CASSLGLADYQETQYF
D gene: .; J gene: TRBJ1-2; V gene: TRBV9; CDR3 length: 14; CDR3 protein: CASSTDSRRYGYTF
D gene: .; J gene: TRBJ1-3; V gene: TRBV19; CDR3 length: 15; CDR3 protein: CASSIAGSPGNTIYF
D gene: .; J gene: TRBJ1-1; V gene: TRBV19; CDR3 length: 14; CDR3 protein: CASSTRLLGTEAFF
D gene: .; J gene: TRBJ1-4; V gene: TRBV7-9; CDR3 length: 15; CDR3 protein: CASSETGHEAEKLFF
D gene: .; J gene: TRBJ2-3; V gene: TRBV7-6; CDR3 length: 16; CDR3 protein: CASSLKRGQITDTQYF
D gene: TRBD2; J gene: TRBJ2-7; V gene: TRBV11-2; CDR3 length: 13; CDR3 protein: CASRRLAGPEQYF
D gene: TRBD2; J gene: TRBJ2-3; V gene: TRBV13; CDR3 length: 19; CDR3 protein: CASSPWTSGRFWWTDTQYF
D gene: .; J gene: TRBJ1-1; V gene: TRBV7-4; CDR3 length: 15; CDR3 protein: CASSPSGGKNTEAFF
D gene: .; J gene: TRBJ2-5; V gene: TRBV29-1; CDR3 length: 13; CDR3 protein: CSVDRANGETQYF
D gene: .; J gene: TRBJ2-5; V gene: TRBV28; CDR3 length: 16; CDR3 protein: CATRGATSVGMETQYF
D gene: TRBD2; J gene: TRBJ2-1; V gene: TRBV18; CDR3 length: 16; CDR3 protein: CASSPLRRERLDEQFF
D gene: TRBD1; J gene: TRBJ1-1; V gene: TRBV11-3; CDR3 length: 15; CDR3 protein: CASSPRTGKTAQAFF
D gene: .; J gene: TRBJ1-5; V gene: TRBV19; CDR3 length: 17; CDR3 protein: CASTTRDITFRNQPQHF
D gene: TRBD1; J gene: TRBJ2-3; V gene: TRBV6-5; CDR3 length: 13; CDR3 protein: CASRWTGLDTQYF
D gene: TRBD1; J gene: TRBJ2-7; V gene: TRBV7-3; CDR3 length: 14; CDR3 protein: CASSAVQGVYEQYF
D gene: .; J gene: TRBJ2-3; V gene: TRBV6-5; CDR3 length: 13; CDR3 protein: CASHRGAGDTQYF
D gene: TRBD1; J gene: TRBJ1-3; V gene: TRBV6-5; CDR3 length: 15; CDR3 protein: CASSRDRGRDGTIYF
D gene: TRBD1; J gene: TRBJ2-5; V gene: TRBV2; CDR3 length: 14; CDR3 protein: CASTQLPGGQAQYF